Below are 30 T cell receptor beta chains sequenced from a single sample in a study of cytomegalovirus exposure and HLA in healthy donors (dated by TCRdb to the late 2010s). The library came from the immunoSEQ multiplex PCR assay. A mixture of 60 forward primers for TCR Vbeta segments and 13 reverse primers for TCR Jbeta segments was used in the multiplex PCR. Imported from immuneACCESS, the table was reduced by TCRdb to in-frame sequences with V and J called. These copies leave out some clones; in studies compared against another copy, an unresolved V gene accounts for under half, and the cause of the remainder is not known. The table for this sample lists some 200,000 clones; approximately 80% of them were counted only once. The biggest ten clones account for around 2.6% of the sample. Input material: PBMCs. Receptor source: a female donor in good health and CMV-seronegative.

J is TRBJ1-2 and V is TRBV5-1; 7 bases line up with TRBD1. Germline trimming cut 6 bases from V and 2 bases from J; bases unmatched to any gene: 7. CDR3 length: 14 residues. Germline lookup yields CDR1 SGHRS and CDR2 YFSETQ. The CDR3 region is CASKVEGQNYGYTF. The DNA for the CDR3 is TGCGCCAGCAAGGTTGAGGGACAGAACTATGGCTACACCTTC.

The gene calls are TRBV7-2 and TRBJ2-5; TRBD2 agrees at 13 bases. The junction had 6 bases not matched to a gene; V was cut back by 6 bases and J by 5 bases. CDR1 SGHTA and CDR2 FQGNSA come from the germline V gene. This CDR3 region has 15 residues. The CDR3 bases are TGTGCCAGCAGGCCGACTAGCGGGGGGAGGGAGACCCAGTACTTC. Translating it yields CASRPTSGGRETQYF.

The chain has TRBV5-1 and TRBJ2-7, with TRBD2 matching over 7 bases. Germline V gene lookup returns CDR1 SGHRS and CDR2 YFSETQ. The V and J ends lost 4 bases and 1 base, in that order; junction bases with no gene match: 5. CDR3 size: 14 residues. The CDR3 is CASSLRAGSYEQYF. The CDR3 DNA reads TGCGCCAGCAGCCTAAGAGCGGGATCCTACGAGCAGTACTTC. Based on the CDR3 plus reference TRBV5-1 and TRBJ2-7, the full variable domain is KAGVTQTPRYLIKTRGQQVTLSCSPISGHRSVSWYQQTPGQGLQFLFEYFSETQRNKGNFPGRFSGRQFSNSRSEMNVSTLELGDSALYLCASSLRAGSYEQYFGPGTRLTVT.

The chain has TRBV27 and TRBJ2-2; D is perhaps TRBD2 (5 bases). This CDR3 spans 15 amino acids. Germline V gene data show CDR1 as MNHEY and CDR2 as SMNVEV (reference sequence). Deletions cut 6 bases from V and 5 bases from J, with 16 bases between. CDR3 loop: CASSQKHPGTGELFF. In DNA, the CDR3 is TGTGCCAGCAGCCAAAAACACCCGGGGACCGGGGAGCTGTTTTTT.

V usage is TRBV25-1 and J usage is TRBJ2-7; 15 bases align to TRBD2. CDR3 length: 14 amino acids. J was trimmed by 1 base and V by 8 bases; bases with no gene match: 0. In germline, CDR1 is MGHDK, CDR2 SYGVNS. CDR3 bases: TGTGCCAGCGGACTAGCGGGAGGGTCCTACGAGCAGTACTTC. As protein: CASGLAGGSYEQYF.

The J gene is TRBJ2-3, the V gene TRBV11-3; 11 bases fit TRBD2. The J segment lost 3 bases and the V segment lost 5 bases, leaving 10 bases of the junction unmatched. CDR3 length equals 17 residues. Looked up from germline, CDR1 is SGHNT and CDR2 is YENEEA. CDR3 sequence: CASSGGPLAGGTDTQYF. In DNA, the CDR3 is TGTGCCAGCAGCGGAGGGCCTCTAGCGGGGGGTACAGATACGCAGTATTTT.

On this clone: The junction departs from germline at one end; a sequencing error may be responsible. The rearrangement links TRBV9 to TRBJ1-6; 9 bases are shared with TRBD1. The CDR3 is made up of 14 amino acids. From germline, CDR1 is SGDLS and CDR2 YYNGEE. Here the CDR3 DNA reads TGTGCCAGCGGGGGGACAGGGACCAATTCACCCCCCCACTTT. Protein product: CASGGTGTNSPPHF.

The CDR3 bases are TGTGCCAGCAGCCTCGGGACTAGCGAGGACGGGGAGCTGTTTTTT. It specifies CASSLGTSEDGELFF. V is TRBV7-6 and J is TRBJ2-2; 10 bases match TRBD2. Germline CDR1 is SGHVS and CDR2 is FNYEAQ. V was clipped by 5 bases and J by 7 bases; unmatched bases: 7. The CDR3 length is 15 residues.

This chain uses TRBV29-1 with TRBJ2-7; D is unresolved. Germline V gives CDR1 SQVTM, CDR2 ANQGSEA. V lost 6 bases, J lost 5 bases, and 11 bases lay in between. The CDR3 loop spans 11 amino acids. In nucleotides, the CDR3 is TGCAGCGTGACCAGTGGGCACGAGCAGTACTTC. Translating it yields CSVTSGHEQYF.

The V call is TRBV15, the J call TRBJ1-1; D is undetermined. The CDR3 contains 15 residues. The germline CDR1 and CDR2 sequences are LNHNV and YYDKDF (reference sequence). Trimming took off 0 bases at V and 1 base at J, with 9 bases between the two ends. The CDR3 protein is CATSRDFSGNTEAFF. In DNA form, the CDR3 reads TGTGCCACCAGCAGAGATTTTTCGGGGAACACTGAAGCTTTCTTT.

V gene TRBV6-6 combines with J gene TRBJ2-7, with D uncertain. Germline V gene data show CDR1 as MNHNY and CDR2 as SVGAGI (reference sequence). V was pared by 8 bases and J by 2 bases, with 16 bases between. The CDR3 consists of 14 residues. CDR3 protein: CASGPVMAAYEQYF. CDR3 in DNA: TGTGCCAGCGGCCCCGTGATGGCGGCCTACGAGCAGTACTTC.

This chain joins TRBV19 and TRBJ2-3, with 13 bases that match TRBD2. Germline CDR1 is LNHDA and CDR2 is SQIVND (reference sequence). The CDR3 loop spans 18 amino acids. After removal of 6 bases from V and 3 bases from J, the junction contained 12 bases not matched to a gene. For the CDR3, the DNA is TGTGCCAGTAGCACATCCAGACTAGCGGGGGGCTTTACAGATACGCAGTATTTT. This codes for CASSTSRLAGGFTDTQYF.

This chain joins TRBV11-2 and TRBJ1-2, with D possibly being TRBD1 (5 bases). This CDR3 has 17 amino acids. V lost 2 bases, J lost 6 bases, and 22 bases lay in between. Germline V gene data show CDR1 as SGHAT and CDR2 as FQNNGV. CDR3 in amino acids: CASSLIGFGLGVDGYTF. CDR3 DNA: TGTGCCAGCAGCTTAATCGGCTTCGGGCTAGGGGTAGATGGCTACACCTTC.

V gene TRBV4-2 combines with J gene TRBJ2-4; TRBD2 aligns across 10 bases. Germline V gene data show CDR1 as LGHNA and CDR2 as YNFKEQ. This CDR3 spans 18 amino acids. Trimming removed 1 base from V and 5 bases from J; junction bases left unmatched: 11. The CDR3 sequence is CASSQGSGRASNQNIQYF. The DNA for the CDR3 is TGTGCCAGCAGCCAAGGGAGCGGGAGGGCCTCCAACCAAAACATTCAGTACTTC.

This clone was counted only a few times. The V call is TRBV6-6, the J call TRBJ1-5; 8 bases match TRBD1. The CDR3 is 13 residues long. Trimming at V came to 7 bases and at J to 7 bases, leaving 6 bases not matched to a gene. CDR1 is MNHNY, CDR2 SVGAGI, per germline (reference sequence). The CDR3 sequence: CASNRGVGQPQHF. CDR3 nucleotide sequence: TGTGCCAGCAACAGGGGGGTTGGGCAGCCCCAGCATTTT.

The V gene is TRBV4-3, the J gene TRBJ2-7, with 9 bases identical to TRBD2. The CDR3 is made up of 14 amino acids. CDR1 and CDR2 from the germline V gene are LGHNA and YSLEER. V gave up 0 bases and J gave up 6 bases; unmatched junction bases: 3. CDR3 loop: CASSQDRGLAEQYF. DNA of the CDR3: TGCGCCAGCAGCCAAGATCGGGGACTAGCCGAGCAGTACTTC.

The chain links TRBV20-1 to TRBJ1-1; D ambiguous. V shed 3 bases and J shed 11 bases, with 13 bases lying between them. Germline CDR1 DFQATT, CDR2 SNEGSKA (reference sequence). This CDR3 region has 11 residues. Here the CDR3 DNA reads TGCAGTGCTAGTTTCGAGGGTGGGGCTTTCTTT. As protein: CSASFEGGAFF.

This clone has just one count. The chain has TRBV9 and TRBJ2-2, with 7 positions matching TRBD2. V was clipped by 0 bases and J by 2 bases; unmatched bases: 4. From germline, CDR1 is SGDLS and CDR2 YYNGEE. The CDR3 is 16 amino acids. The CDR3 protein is CASSVGGRVNTGELFF. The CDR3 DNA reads TGTGCCAGCAGCGTAGGCGGGAGAGTTAACACCGGGGAGCTGTTTTTT.

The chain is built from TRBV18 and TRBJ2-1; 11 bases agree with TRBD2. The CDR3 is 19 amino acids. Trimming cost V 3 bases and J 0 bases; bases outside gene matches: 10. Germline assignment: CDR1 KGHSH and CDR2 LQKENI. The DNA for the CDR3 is TGTGCCAGCTCACCCGTGGCGATACTAGCGGGGGCCTCCTACAATGAGCAGTTCTTC. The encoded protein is CASSPVAILAGASYNEQFF.

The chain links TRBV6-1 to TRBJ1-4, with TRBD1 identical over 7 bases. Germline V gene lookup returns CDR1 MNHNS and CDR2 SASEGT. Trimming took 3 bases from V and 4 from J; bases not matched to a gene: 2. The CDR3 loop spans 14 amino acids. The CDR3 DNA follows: TGTGCCAGCAGTGAGGGGACAGATAATGAAAAACTGTTTTTT. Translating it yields CASSEGTDNEKLFF.

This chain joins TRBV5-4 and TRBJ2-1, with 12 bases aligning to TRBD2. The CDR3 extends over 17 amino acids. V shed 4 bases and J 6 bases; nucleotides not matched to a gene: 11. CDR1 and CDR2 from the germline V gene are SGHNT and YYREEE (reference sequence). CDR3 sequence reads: CASSLGHLAGGPNEQFF. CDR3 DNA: TGTGCCAGCAGCCTAGGGCATCTAGCGGGAGGGCCCAATGAGCAGTTCTTC.

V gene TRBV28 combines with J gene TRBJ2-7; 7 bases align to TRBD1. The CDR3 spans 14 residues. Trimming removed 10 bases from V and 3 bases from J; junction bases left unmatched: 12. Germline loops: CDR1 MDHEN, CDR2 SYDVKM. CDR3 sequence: CAIQAPGQFYEQYF. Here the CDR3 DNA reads TGTGCCATCCAAGCTCCGGGACAGTTCTACGAGCAGTACTTC.

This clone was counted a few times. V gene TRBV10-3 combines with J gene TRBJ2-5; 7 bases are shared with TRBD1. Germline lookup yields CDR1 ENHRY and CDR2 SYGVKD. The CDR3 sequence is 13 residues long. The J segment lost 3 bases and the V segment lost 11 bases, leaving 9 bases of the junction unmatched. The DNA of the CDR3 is TGTGCCTCCAATCCAGGGACAGAAGAGACCCAGTACTTC. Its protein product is CASNPGTEETQYF.

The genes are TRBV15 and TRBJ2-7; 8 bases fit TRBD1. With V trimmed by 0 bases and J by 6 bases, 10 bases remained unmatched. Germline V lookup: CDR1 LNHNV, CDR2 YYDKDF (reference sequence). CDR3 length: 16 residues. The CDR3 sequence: CATSRDFNRGFSEQYF. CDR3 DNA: TGTGCCACCAGCAGAGATTTTAACAGGGGGTTCTCCGAGCAGTACTTC. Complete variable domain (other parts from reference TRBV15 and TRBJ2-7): DAMVIQNPRYQVTQFGKPVTLSCSQTLNHNVMYWYQQKSSQAPKLLFHYYDKDFNNEADTPDNFQSRRPNTSFCFLDIRSPGLGDTAMYLCATSRDFNRGFSEQYFGPGTRLTVT.

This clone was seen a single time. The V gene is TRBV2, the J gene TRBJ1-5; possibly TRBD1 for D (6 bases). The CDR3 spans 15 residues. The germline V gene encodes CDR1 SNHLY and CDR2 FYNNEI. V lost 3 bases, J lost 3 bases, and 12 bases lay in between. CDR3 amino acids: CASSDSGQHNQPQHF. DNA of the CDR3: TGTGCCAGCAGTGATTCCGGACAGCACAATCAGCCCCAGCATTTT.

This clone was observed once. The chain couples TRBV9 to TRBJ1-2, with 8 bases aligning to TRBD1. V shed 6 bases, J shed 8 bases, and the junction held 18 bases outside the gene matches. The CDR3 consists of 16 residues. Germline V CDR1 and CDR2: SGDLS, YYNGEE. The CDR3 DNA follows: TGTGCCAGCACCCTGGAGGGGGGGGAGACAGGGGACGGCTACACCTTC. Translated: CASTLEGGETGDGYTF.

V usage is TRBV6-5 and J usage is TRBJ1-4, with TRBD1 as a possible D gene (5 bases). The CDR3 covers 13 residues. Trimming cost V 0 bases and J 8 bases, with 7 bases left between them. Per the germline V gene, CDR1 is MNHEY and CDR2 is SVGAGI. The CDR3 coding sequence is TGTGCCAGCAGTTACTCGCCAGGGGAAAAACTGTTTTTT. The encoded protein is CASSYSPGEKLFF.

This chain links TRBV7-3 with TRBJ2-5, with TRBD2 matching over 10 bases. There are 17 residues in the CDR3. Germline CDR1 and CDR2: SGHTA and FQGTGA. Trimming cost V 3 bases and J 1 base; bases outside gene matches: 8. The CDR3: CASSLPIAGGLQETQYF. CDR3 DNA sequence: TGTGCCAGCAGCTTGCCCATAGCGGGGGGCCTCCAAGAGACCCAGTACTTC.

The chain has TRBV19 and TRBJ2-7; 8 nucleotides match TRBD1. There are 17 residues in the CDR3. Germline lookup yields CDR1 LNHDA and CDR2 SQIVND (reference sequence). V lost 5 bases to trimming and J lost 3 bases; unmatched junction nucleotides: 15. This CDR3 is CASSATTGGTSFYEQYF. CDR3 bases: TGTGCCAGTAGTGCCACTACAGGGGGAACCTCATTCTACGAGCAGTACTTC.

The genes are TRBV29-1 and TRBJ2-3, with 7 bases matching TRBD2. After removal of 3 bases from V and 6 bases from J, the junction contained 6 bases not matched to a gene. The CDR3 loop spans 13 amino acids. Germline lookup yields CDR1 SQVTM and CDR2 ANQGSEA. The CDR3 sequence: CSVERESADTQYF. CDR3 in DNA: TGCAGCGTTGAGCGGGAGAGTGCGGATACGCAGTATTTT.